Ten or more counts support the clone carrying this T cell receptor (beta chain). The target antigen is unknown. The record originates from a study of T cells after yellow fever vaccination. At the level of the study: The fractions with low cell numbers were processed using SMART-Seq v4 Ultra Low Input.

Study outcomes and limitations: Bulk-population clonotypes that are abundant could appear as contaminants in FACS-sorted repertoires.

For TCR, cDNA came from 5'RACE template switching, which added a universal primer site and UMIs. TCRdb recomputed calls from the 5' RACE reads with MiXCR, one row per CDR3 protein. The sample contains nearly 30,000 distinct CDR3 sequences, 5% of which appear only once. Germline CDR1 is MNHEY and CDR2 is SVGEGT. The ends lost 7 bases at V and 6 bases at J; junction bases unmatched: 9. This CDR3 is built from 14 residues. The gene calls are TRBV6-2 or TRBV6-3 and TRBJ2-7; 10 bases agree with TRBD2. The sequence came from a man aged 30-40 years who received the YFV17D yellow fever vaccine. The specimen comprised CD8+ T cells sorted from PBMCs, sampled 10 days after the yellow fever booster vaccination. The chain's CDR3 is CASTNLLAGVEQYF. In nucleotides, the CDR3 is TGTGCCAGCACCAACTTGCTAGCGGGAGTCGAGCAGTACTTC.